The clone carrying this T cell receptor (beta chain) was detected many times. Its specificity is not known. The sample is drawn from a study of blood T cells in healthy people across ages. Findings and caveats of the study: Using unsorted PBMCs precluded a conclusive naive versus antigen-experienced comparison. Relative to aged donors, long-lived donors carried more naive CD4+ cells and displayed higher diversity.

This CDR3 is 13 amino acids long. Trimming at V came to 6 bases and at J to 7 bases, leaving 9 bases not matched to a gene. Germline V gene lookup returns CDR1 SGHAT and CDR2 FQNNGV. A sample-barcoded 5' primer and a J-beta primer mix were used in a second PCR of roughly 7 to 11 cycles. From the 5' RACE reads, TCRdb called clonotypes with MiXCR, one entry per CDR3 protein. The data hold some 1,000,000 distinct CDR3 sequences, with about 23% observed a single time. Another study also made use of these data, one on T cells of mothers and their children. That work adds: In this cohort, donors were three healthy Caucasian mothers plus their six children. Among related mother-child pairs, overlap was slightly higher than in unrelated pairs, though not significantly.

The chain is built from TRBV11-2 and TRBJ2-7; 7 nucleotides align to TRBD1. This TCR came from a girl aged 2-15 years in good health. The sequenced material came from blood. CDR3: CASSWDSLGEQYF. CDR3 nucleotide sequence: TGTGCCAGCAGTTGGGACAGTCTGGGGGAGCAGTACTTC.